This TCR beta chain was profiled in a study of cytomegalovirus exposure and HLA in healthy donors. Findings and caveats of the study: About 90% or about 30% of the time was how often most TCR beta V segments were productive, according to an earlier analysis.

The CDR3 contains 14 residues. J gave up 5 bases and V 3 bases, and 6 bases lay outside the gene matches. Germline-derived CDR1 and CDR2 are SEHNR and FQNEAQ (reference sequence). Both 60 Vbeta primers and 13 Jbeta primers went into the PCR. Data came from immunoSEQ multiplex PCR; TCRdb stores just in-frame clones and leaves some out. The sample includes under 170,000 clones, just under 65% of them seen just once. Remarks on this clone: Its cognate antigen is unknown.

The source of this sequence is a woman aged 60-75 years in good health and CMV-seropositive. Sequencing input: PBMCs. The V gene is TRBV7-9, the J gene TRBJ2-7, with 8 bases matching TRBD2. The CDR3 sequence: CASSFAGGVNEQYF. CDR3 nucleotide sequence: TGTGCCAGCAGCTTCGCGGGGGGTGTCAACGAGCAGTACTTC.